The source of this TCR beta chain is a study of a mutant IDH1 vaccine in newly diagnosed glioma. Regarding the study as a whole: It was roughly 93% of patients that developed vaccine-induced immune responses.

The V and J ends lost 5 bases and 1 base respectively, with 8 bases between them. The CDR3 spans 13 residues. The germline V gene encodes CDR1 LNHDA and CDR2 SQIVND (reference sequence). TCRdb's copy holds only in-frame clones and misses some; the assay was immunoSEQ multiplex PCR. The table lists 50,000 to 75,000 clones, around four fifths of them singletons, with 7.4% in the top ten. For this clone: The antigen is not known.

Time point of the sample: week 5, during vaccination. Mutant IDH1 20-mer peptide, at 300 ug, made up each vaccine dose, with topical imiquimod. This chain connects TRBV19 to TRBJ2-5; the D gene is possibly TRBD2 (7 bases). The receptor was isolated from a woman between 45 and 60 years old with glioma. The sequenced sample was PBMCs, obtained from a glioma patient whose treatment included an IDH1 peptide vaccine. The CDR3 DNA reads TGTGCCAGTAGTGGGGGGGCCCAAGAGACCCAGTACTTC. Translated: CASSGGAQETQYF.